The source of this T cell receptor (beta chain) is a study of OX40 agonist ivuxolimab in advanced cancers. Sequencing was performed with immunoSEQ multiplex PCR; in TCRdb, only in-frame clones are kept and a portion is missing. The sample lists under 15,000 clones, approximately 78% occurring once. Germline V gives CDR1 MDHEN, CDR2 SYDVKM. The length of the CDR3 is 15 residues. J was trimmed by 3 bases and V by 5 bases; bases with no gene match: 9. The clonotype was recovered from an adult with an advanced solid tumor such as melanoma, head and neck, liver or kidney cancer. This rearrangement joins TRBV28 to TRBJ1-2; 7 nucleotides align to TRBD1. Sample: CD4+ or CD8+ T cells sorted from blood, taken in a trial of the OX40 agonist ivuxolimab. The CDR3 bases are TGTGCCAGCAGTGCCTCGACAGGGCGGTACTATGGCTACACCTTC. Translating gives CASSASTGRYYGYTF.